The 27 T cell receptor beta chains listed next were all sequenced from one sample in a study of beta chain features in type 1 diabetes. Whole-study findings and limits: In all four CD4+ subsets, TCRB CDR3 length was significantly, moderately reduced in type 1 diabetes.

No antigens are known for them. TCRB transcripts that were expressed got sequenced, as all of the isolated RNA had been reverse transcribed. Generated by immunoSEQ multiplex PCR, the TCRdb table keeps only in-frame clones and is missing some. This sample has around 650,000 clones; 9.5% to 15% occur once, and the top ten carry over 0.1%. Sequenced: naive CD4+ T cells from blood. All receptors derive from a man under 40 with type 1 diabetes.

The chain employs TRBV4-2 and TRBJ2-3; 8 bases are a match to TRBD2. Trimming took 4 bases from V and 2 from J; bases not matched to a gene: 8. This CDR3 is 16 amino acids long. Per the germline V gene, CDR1 is LGHNA and CDR2 is YNFKEQ. CDR3 in DNA: TGTGCCAGCAGCCCCGGGGGGGCGGGGGCCACAGATACGCAGTATTTT. Its protein is CASSPGGAGATDTQYF.

The CDR3 protein is CASGLDTNTYEQYF. CDR3 DNA: TGTGCTAGTGGTTTGGACACAAATACCTACGAGCAGTACTTC. The chain has TRBV12-5 and TRBJ2-7; no clear D gene. CDR3 length equals 14 residues. Germline loops: CDR1 LGHNT, CDR2 FRNRAP. V was cut by 1 base and J by 2 bases, with 9 bases left in between.

This chain links TRBV12-5 with TRBJ1-1; 7 bases align to TRBD1. V trimming: 5 bases; J trimming: 1 base; junction bases outside the gene matches: 10. The CDR3 covers 16 residues. Germline values: CDR1 LGHNT, CDR2 FRNRAP. DNA of the CDR3: TGTGCTAGTGGTCCCCGACAGGGCCACCCGAACACTGAAGCTTTCTTT. This translates into CASGPRQGHPNTEAFF.

J is TRBJ2-7 and V is TRBV28, with TRBD2 identical over 16 bases. Germline CDR1 and CDR2: MDHEN and SYDVKM. The CDR3 contains 19 residues. V lost 6 bases and J lost 0; bases outside the gene matches: 11. CDR3 in DNA: TGTGCCAGCAGGCCCCCAGGGACTAGCGGGGGGGGACTCTCCTACGAGCAGTACTTC. Translating it yields CASRPPGTSGGGLSYEQYF.

This rearrangement joins TRBV2 to TRBJ1-1; D possibly corresponds to TRBD1 (6 bases). The CDR3 has 14 residues. CDR1 is SNHLY and CDR2 is FYNNEI in the germline V gene. Trimming shortened V by 7 bases and J by 1 base, and 13 bases separated the two germline ends. The CDR3 sequence is CASTERGSNTEAFF. The CDR3 DNA sequence: TGTGCCAGCACCGAAAGGGGGTCGAACACTGAAGCTTTCTTT.

This clone was counted only a few times. The V call is TRBV29-1, the J call TRBJ1-2; no firm D call. The germline V and J ends were trimmed by 1 base and 4 bases, with 4 bases remaining between them. The CDR3 has 11 amino acids. Germline CDR1 SQVTM, CDR2 ANQGSEA. CDR3 loop: CSVEVVYGYTF. The CDR3 region has the DNA TGCAGCGTTGAAGTGGTCTATGGCTACACCTTC.

The V call is TRBV28, the J call TRBJ2-1; D is uncertain. Trimming stripped 7 bases from V and 7 bases from J, with 14 bases between. The CDR3 has 13 residues. The germline gives CDR1 MDHEN, CDR2 SYDVKM. The CDR3, as DNA: TGTGCCAGCACATTGGCTAGGTCTAATGAGCAGTTCTTC. Translated: CASTLARSNEQFF. The full variable domain, with the rest looked up from reference TRBV28 and TRBJ2-1, is DVKVTQSSRYLVKRTGEKVFLECVQDMDHENMFWYRQDPGLGLRLIYFSYDVKMKEKGDIPEGYSVSREKKERFSLILESASTNQTSMYLCASTLARSNEQFFGPGTRLTVL.

The chain recombines TRBV30 with TRBJ1-6; TRBD1 matches at 8 bases. Germline values: CDR1 GTSNPN, CDR2 SVGIG (reference sequence). The V and J ends lost 7 bases and 6 bases, in that order; junction bases with no gene match: 11. This CDR3 contains 15 residues. The CDR3 reads CASSGGSGLNSPLHF. The DNA for the CDR3 is TGTGCCTCCTCAGGGGGCTCTGGGCTTAATTCACCCCTCCACTTT.

This clone was seen a few times. The gene calls are TRBV6-5 and TRBJ2-7, with a tentative D call TRBD1 (5 bases). This CDR3 spans 14 amino acids. V was pared by 0 bases and J by 5 bases, with 11 bases between. Germline V gene data show CDR1 as MNHEY and CDR2 as SVGAGI. In DNA form, the CDR3 reads TGTGCCAGCAGTTACTCAAGGGGATGGCACGAGCAGTACTTC. Residues: CASSYSRGWHEQYF.

The chain employs TRBV7-2 and TRBJ2-2, with a tentative D call TRBD2 (6 bases). Germline CDR1 is SGHTA and CDR2 is FQGNSA. The CDR3 consists of 14 residues. The V end lost 5 bases, the J end lost 7 bases, and 14 bases lay between the germline ends. The CDR3 reads CASSQDSGVGELFF. CDR3 coding DNA: TGTGCCAGCAGCCAAGATTCGGGGGTCGGGGAGCTGTTTTTT.

The chain carries TRBV6-6 and TRBJ1-2; D gene ambiguous. The CDR3 is 14 amino acids. V was clipped by 0 bases and J by 4 bases, with 9 bases between them. Germline CDR1 is MNHNY and CDR2 is SVGAGI (reference sequence). The CDR3 spells CASSYSTLFYGYTF. In DNA, the CDR3 is TGTGCCAGCAGTTACTCGACGCTCTTCTATGGCTACACCTTC.

The chain carries TRBV6-6 and TRBJ2-3; 12 positions match TRBD2. This CDR3 has 16 amino acids. In germline, CDR1 is MNHNY, CDR2 SVGAGI (reference sequence). V was clipped by 7 bases and J by 8 bases; unmatched bases: 13. This CDR3 is CASNRGLAGILTTQYF. The CDR3 bases are TGTGCCAGCAATCGAGGACTAGCGGGGATTTTGACTACGCAGTATTTT.

This clone was counted between two and nine times. The V call is TRBV7-3, the J call TRBJ2-3; weak D call: TRBD2 (6 bases). The CDR3 runs to 16 residues. V gave up 1 base and J gave up 4 bases, with 15 bases separating them. Germline V gives CDR1 SGHTA, CDR2 FQGTGA. The CDR3, as DNA: TGTGCCAGCAGCTTAAATGCGGGGTTAGCTGCAGATACGCAGTATTTT. This gives the protein CASSLNAGLAADTQYF.

The chain is built from TRBV6-1 and TRBJ1-2; the match to TRBD1 covers 8 bases. Germline CDR1 reads MNHNS; CDR2 reads SASEGT. The CDR3 extends over 15 amino acids. Trimming removed 7 bases from V and 4 bases from J; junction bases left unmatched: 11. CDR3 nucleotide sequence: TGTGCCAGCACTCCAATGGCAGGGGGCTCCTATGGCTACACCTTC. As protein: CASTPMAGGSYGYTF.

This clone was seen only a few times. The chain's CDR3 is CASSRGQDNEKLFF. CDR3 in DNA: TGTGCCAGCAGCCGGGGACAGGATAATGAAAAACTGTTTTTT. The V and J genes are TRBV28 and TRBJ1-4; 8 bases agree with TRBD1. V lost 6 bases and J lost 4; bases outside the gene matches: 4. The CDR3 is 14 residues long. Germline lookup yields CDR1 MDHEN and CDR2 SYDVKM.

The V and J genes are TRBV19 and TRBJ1-5; no reliable D call. Germline loops: CDR1 LNHDA, CDR2 SQIVND (reference sequence). Trimming left V 2 bases short and J 12 bases short, with 8 bases between. CDR3 length equals 11 residues. CDR3 in amino acids: CASSIFGDQHF. The CDR3 nucleotides read TGTGCCAGTAGTATATTCGGAGACCAGCATTTT.

In this sample, this clone turned up a few times. This chain links TRBV10-3 with TRBJ1-1; D unclear. The CDR3 runs 15 residues. CDR1 and CDR2 (germline): ENHRY, SYGVKD. V was trimmed by 7 bases and J by 5 bases, leaving 20 bases between them. The CDR3 loop reads CAIKANWGRVTEAFF. The CDR3 DNA reads TGTGCCATCAAGGCGAACTGGGGTCGGGTTACTGAAGCTTTCTTT.

The chain recombines TRBV11-2 with TRBJ1-6; D gene ambiguous. The germline gives CDR1 SGHAT, CDR2 FQNNGV. The CDR3 is 15 amino acids. The V and J ends lost 3 bases and 9 bases respectively, with 15 bases between them. CDR3 nucleotides: TGTGCCAGCAGCTTTAGTACCGGCTGGAGTTCACCCCTCCACTTT. This encodes CASSFSTGWSSPLHF.

This clone was recorded a few times. J is TRBJ2-5 and V is TRBV5-1, with D perhaps TRBD2 (6 bases). This CDR3 comprises 13 residues. V was shortened by 3 bases and J by 3 bases, with 9 bases between the two germline ends. Per the germline V gene, CDR1 is SGHRS and CDR2 is YFSETQ. CDR3 sequence: CASSSGGEETQYF. In DNA, the CDR3 is TGCGCCAGCAGCTCCGGGGGAGAAGAGACCCAGTACTTC.

About this clone: One end of the junction is discordant with germline, which a read error may explain. This chain links TRBV7-7 with TRBJ2-1; D gene ambiguous. Germline assignment: CDR1 SSHAT and CDR2 FNYEAQ (reference sequence). There are 15 residues in the CDR3. The CDR3 sequence: CASSLSPDTMNEQFF. The CDR3 bases are TGTGCTAGCAGCTTATCTCCCGACACCATGAATGAGCAGTTCTTC.

The chain couples TRBV19 to TRBJ1-5, with D perhaps matching TRBD1 (5 bases). Trimming shortened V by 5 bases and J by 1 base, and 12 bases separated the two germline ends. CDR1 and CDR2 (germline): LNHDA, SQIVND (reference sequence). The CDR3 runs 15 residues. CDR3 region: CASSEQVNSNQPQHF. The CDR3 nucleotides read TGTGCCAGTAGTGAACAGGTAAACAGCAATCAGCCCCAGCATTTT. Full variable domain (outside the CDR3, taken from reference TRBV19 and TRBJ1-5): DGGITQSPKYLFRKEGQNVTLSCEQNLNHDAMYWYRQDPGQGLRLIYYSQIVNDFQKGDIAEGYSVSREKKESFPLTVTSAQKNPTAFYLCASSEQVNSNQPQHFGDGTRLSIL.

This chain uses TRBV5-5 with TRBJ1-1; possibly TRBD1 for D (6 bases). Germline V gives CDR1 SGHKS, CDR2 YYEKEE (reference sequence). The ends were cut back, 5 bases at V and 4 bases at J, with 15 bases in the middle. This CDR3 is built from 14 residues. The CDR3 sequence: CASSLNRVGTEAFF. CDR3 nucleotide sequence: TGTGCCAGCAGTTTAAACAGGGTAGGCACTGAAGCTTTCTTT.

Remarks on this clone: Additional DNA sequences in this sample encode the identical CDR3. J is TRBJ2-5 and V is TRBV7-9, with a possible D match to TRBD2 (5 bases). The CDR3 extends over 13 amino acids. Germline values: CDR1 SEHNR, CDR2 FQNEAQ (reference sequence). With 2 bases removed from V and 5 bases from J, the gap between germline ends came to 9 bases. The CDR3 sequence is CASSLLSGETQYF. The DNA for the CDR3 is TGTGCCAGCAGCTTATTGTCGGGGGAGACCCAGTACTTC.

This clone was found a few times. The chain couples TRBV7-2 to TRBJ2-7, with no clear D. The CDR3 contains 15 residues. Trimming pared 3 bases from V and 0 bases from J, leaving 12 bases between. Looked up from germline, CDR1 is SGHTA and CDR2 is FQGNSA. CDR3 nucleotides: TGTGCCAGCAGCTTTCAGGTTTTTAGCTCCTACGAGCAGTACTTC. Protein: CASSFQVFSSYEQYF.

With regard to this clone: Other DNA variants within this sample encode the same CDR3. The chain couples TRBV18 to TRBJ2-1, with 11 nucleotides matching TRBD2. Trimming cost V 3 bases and J 3 bases; bases outside gene matches: 1. This CDR3 is built from 15 residues. Germline-derived CDR1 and CDR2 are KGHSH and LQKENI. The CDR3 DNA reads as TGTGCCAGCTCACCCGGGACTAGCGGCTACAATGAGCAGTTCTTC. It codes for CASSPGTSGYNEQFF.

This clone was seen a few times. This rearrangement joins TRBV10-3 to TRBJ2-7; D is perhaps TRBD1 or TRBD2 (7 bases each). Per the germline V gene, CDR1 is ENHRY and CDR2 is SYGVKD. V was cut by 4 bases and J by 0 bases, with 10 bases left in between. The CDR3 loop spans 14 amino acids. This CDR3 reads CAISGRGGSYEQYF. CDR3 coding DNA: TGTGCCATCAGTGGCAGGGGGGGCTCCTACGAGCAGTACTTC.

There are a few counts of this clone. This chain joins TRBV4-3 and TRBJ1-4, with a possible D match to TRBD1 (6 bases). The V gene's germline CDR1 is LGHNA and CDR2 YSLEER. The CDR3 sequence is 15 residues long. V lost 0 bases and J lost 8, with 13 bases in between. CDR3 residues: CASSQEGAGWEKLFF. In nucleotides, the CDR3 is TGCGCCAGCAGCCAAGAGGGGGCTGGATGGGAAAAACTGTTTTTT.